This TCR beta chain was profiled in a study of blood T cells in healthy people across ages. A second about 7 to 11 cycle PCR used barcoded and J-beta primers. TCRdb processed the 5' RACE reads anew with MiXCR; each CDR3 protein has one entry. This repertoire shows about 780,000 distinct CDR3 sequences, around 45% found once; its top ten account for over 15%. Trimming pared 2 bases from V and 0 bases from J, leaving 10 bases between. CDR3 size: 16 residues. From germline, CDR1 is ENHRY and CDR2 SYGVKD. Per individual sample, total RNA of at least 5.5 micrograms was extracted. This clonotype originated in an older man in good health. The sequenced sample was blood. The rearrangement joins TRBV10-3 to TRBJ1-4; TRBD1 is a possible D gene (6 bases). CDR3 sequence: CAISEARGATNEKLFF. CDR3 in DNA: TGTGCCATCAGTGAGGCCAGGGGAGCAACTAATGAAAAACTGTTTTTT.